The 10 T cell receptor beta chains listed next were all sequenced from one sample in a study of siplizumab effects on memory and regulatory T cells. Repertoires were generated with immunoSEQ multiplex PCR, while TCRdb's copy carries only in-frame clones and drops some. The sample records roughly 93,000 clones, around 94% being singletons. Sequenced: non-Treg CD4+ T cells sorted from blood. These receptors were taken from a human donor in good health.

V and J are TRBV7-9 and TRBJ2-1, with D maybe TRBD2 (6 bases). Between the trimmed V and J ends, which lost 3 bases and 5 bases, there was a span of 11 bases. This CDR3 spans 14 amino acids. Germline V gene data show CDR1 as SEHNR and CDR2 as FQNEAQ (reference sequence). CDR3 region: CASSFGTLNNEQFF. The CDR3 DNA reads as TGTGCCAGCAGCTTCGGGACTCTGAACAATGAGCAGTTCTTC.

The chain carries TRBV7-8 and TRBJ2-4, with D possibly matching TRBD2 (6 bases). The CDR3 consists of 17 residues. CDR1 SGHVS and CDR2 FQNEAQ come from the germline V gene. Trimming shortened V by 4 bases and J by 0 bases, and 16 bases separated the two germline ends. CDR3 nucleotides: TGTGCCAGCAGCTATCATCGTGGGGGACTAGCCAAAAACATTCAGTACTTC. Residues: CASSYHRGGLAKNIQYF.

The chain joins TRBV6-6 to TRBJ1-1, with D hard to call. This CDR3 spans 13 amino acids. V shed 0 bases and J shed 1 base, with 3 bases lying between them. The germline V gene has CDR1 MNHNY and CDR2 SVGAGI (reference sequence). The CDR3 here is CASSYSENTEAFF. The CDR3 DNA follows: TGTGCCAGCAGTTACTCAGAGAACACTGAAGCTTTCTTT.

V gene TRBV11-2 combines with J gene TRBJ1-3, with 10 bases identical to TRBD1. V gave up 7 bases and J gave up 4 bases; unmatched junction bases: 7. The CDR3 contains 15 residues. Germline CDR1 is SGHAT and CDR2 is FQNNGV. The DNA for the CDR3 is TGTGCCAGCAACCCAGACAGGGGGCTAGGAAACACCATATATTTT. It codes for CASNPDRGLGNTIYF. The full variable domain, rest sourced from reference TRBV11-2 and TRBJ1-3, is EAGVAQSPRYKIIEKRQSVAFWCNPISGHATLYWYQQILGQGPKLLIQFQNNGVVDDSQLPKDRFSAERLKGVDSTLKIQPAKLEDSAVYLCASNPDRGLGNTIYFGEGSWLTVV.

The J gene is TRBJ2-3, the V gene TRBV19; the match to TRBD1 covers 8 bases. With 5 bases clipped from V and 5 bases from J, the junction kept 6 bases outside the gene matches. Germline CDR1 and CDR2: LNHDA and SQIVND (reference sequence). The CDR3 extends over 14 amino acids. The CDR3 region is CASSAGQGLDTQYF. CDR3 bases: TGTGCCAGTAGTGCCGGACAGGGATTAGATACGCAGTATTTT.

The chain uses TRBV2 and TRBJ1-5; D might be TRBD1 (5 bases). The CDR3 has 14 amino acids. The germline CDR1 and CDR2 sequences are SNHLY and FYNNEI. V was pared by 3 bases and J by 6 bases, with 12 bases between. The CDR3 region has the DNA TGTGCCAGCAGTGATAGGCAGGGCAGTCAGCCCCAGCATTTT. Residues: CASSDRQGSQPQHF.

The CDR3 region is CASSWTGTGEAEQYF. Here the CDR3 DNA reads TGCGCCAGCAGCTGGACCGGGACAGGGGAGGCCGAGCAGTACTTC. The gene calls are TRBV5-1 and TRBJ2-7, with TRBD1 identical over 10 bases. The germline gives CDR1 SGHRS, CDR2 YFSETQ. The CDR3 has 15 residues. V was pared by 3 bases and J by 6 bases, with 9 bases of the junction left unmatched.

The rearrangement uses TRBV27 and TRBJ2-3; 9 bases match TRBD2. V dropped 11 bases and J dropped 1; count of bases not matched to a gene: 4. Germline assignment: CDR1 MNHEY and CDR2 SMNVEV (reference sequence). The CDR3 loop spans 13 amino acids. DNA of the CDR3: TGTGCCTCACTAGCGGGCGGCACAGATACGCAGTATTTT. It specifies CASLAGGTDTQYF.

This sequence joins TRBV25-1 and TRBJ2-3; the D gene is possibly TRBD2 (6 bases). Germline assignment: CDR1 MGHDK and CDR2 SYGVNS. Trimming removed 5 bases at V and 2 bases at J, with 17 bases between. The CDR3 consists of 16 residues. Written as DNA, the CDR3 is TGTGCCAGCAGTCCCTCCGGGACTGGCAACACAGATACGCAGTATTTT. Protein sequence: CASSPSGTGNTDTQYF.

The J gene is TRBJ2-2, the V gene TRBV2; 10 bases agree with TRBD2. Germline V gene lookup returns CDR1 SNHLY and CDR2 FYNNEI. V trimming: 7 bases; J trimming: 3 bases; junction bases outside the gene matches: 2. The CDR3 length is 14 residues. The CDR3 is CASKLAGYTGELFF. For the CDR3, the DNA is TGTGCCAGCAAACTAGCGGGATACACCGGGGAGCTGTTTTTT.